The source of this T cell receptor (beta chain) is a study of blood T cell repertoires in COVID-19. The study recruited people aged about 18 to 90 years across around 23 US areas. Only a few counts were recorded for this clone. The assay was immunoSEQ multiplex PCR, and TCRdb's table has in-frame clones only and misses some. The table records more than 200,000 clones, roughly 87% of them present only once. The sequence was collected from a woman in her thirties with acute COVID-19. Sequencing was carried out using PBMCs or T cells enriched from blood (not recorded which).

The CDR3 sequence: CASSLRTGGPSTDTQYF. Here the CDR3 DNA reads TGTGCCAGCAGCTTAAGGACGGGAGGGCCTAGCACAGATACGCAGTATTTT. The chain is built from TRBV7-3 and TRBJ2-3; 8 bases are shared with TRBD2. The CDR3 has 17 residues. V shed 1 base, J shed 0 bases, and the junction held 6 bases outside the gene matches. CDR1 is SGHTA and CDR2 is FQGTGA in the germline V gene. Based on the CDR3 plus reference TRBV7-3 and TRBJ2-3, the full variable domain is GAGVSQTPSNKVTEKGKYVELRCDPISGHTALYWYRQSLGQGPEFLIYFQGTGAADDSGLPNDRFFAVRPEGSVSTLKIQRTERGDSAVYLCASSLRTGGPSTDTQYFGPGTRLTVL.